One and the same sample provided the 20 T cell receptor beta chains below, sequenced in a study of radiotherapy plus CTLA-4 blockade in lung cancer (dated by TCRdb to the late 2010s). The library was generated by the immunoSEQ multiplex PCR assay. Here the immuneACCESS table is served through TCRdb, limited to in-frame sequences with V and J called. Missing clones are a known gap in these copies; in checked studies unresolved V genes cover under half, and the rest lacks a known reason. Present in this sample are about 88,000 clones, more than 70% of which were seen just once. The ten top clones hold about an eighth of the sample. The source material was peripheral blood, sampled from a patient treated with radiotherapy plus ipilimumab. The receptors were sampled from a human donor with non-small cell lung cancer that progressed on radiotherapy plus ipilimumab.

This clone was found a few times. The chain recombines TRBV10-3 with TRBJ2-3, with D possibly being TRBD2 (6 bases). The CDR3 contains 16 residues. V gave up 5 bases and J gave up 0 bases, with 15 bases separating them. CDR1 and CDR2 (germline): ENHRY, SYGVKD. CDR3 coding DNA: TGTGCCATCAGTTTTTCGGCTAGCGCTAGCACAGATACGCAGTATTTT. It specifies CAISFSASASTDTQYF.

V and J are TRBV4-1 and TRBJ2-5; 12 bases align to TRBD2. V trimming: 4 bases; J trimming: 5 bases; junction bases outside the gene matches: 11. Germline V lookup: CDR1 MGHRA, CDR2 YSYEKL. The CDR3 length is 17 residues. CDR3 region: CASSPVPSGRAEETQYF. As DNA, the CDR3 is TGCGCCAGCAGCCCCGTCCCTAGCGGGAGGGCCGAGGAGACCCAGTACTTC.

The J gene is TRBJ2-7, the V gene TRBV10-3; D is possibly TRBD1 or TRBD2 (5 bases each). V dropped 0 bases and J dropped 0 bases, with 12 bases sitting between them. The CDR3 has 16 residues. In germline, CDR1 is ENHRY, CDR2 SYGVKD. CDR3 nucleotides: TGTGCCATCAGTGAGTCGAGGGGTCGAAGCTCCTACGAGCAGTACTTC. It encodes CAISESRGRSSYEQYF.

In DNA form, the CDR3 reads TGTGCCAGCAGCTCCTCACCGTCAAAGGGGGGATCCTACGAGCAGTACTTC. This encodes CASSSSPSKGGSYEQYF. The rearrangement joins TRBV13 to TRBJ2-7; the D gene could be TRBD1 or TRBD2 (6 bases each). V was cut by 4 bases and J by 1 base, with 20 bases left in between. CDR3 size: 17 residues. The germline V gene encodes CDR1 PRHDT and CDR2 FYEKMQ (reference sequence). The entire variable domain, with the rest obtained from reference TRBV13 and TRBJ2-7, is as follows: AAGVIQSPRHLIKEKRETATLKCYPIPRHDTVYWYQQGPGQDPQFLISFYEKMQSDKGSIPDRFSAQQFSDYHSELNMSSLELGDSALYFCASSSSPSKGGSYEQYFGPGTRLTVT.

The table lists this clone with a few counts. The chain is built from TRBV9 and TRBJ2-7; D uncertain. With 2 bases removed from V and 5 bases from J, the gap between germline ends came to 11 bases. CDR1 and CDR2 (germline): SGDLS, YYNGEE. The CDR3 runs 13 residues. Here the CDR3 reads CASSVSSTDEQYF. The CDR3 DNA is TGTGCCAGCAGCGTGTCATCGACGGACGAGCAGTACTTC.

The chain joins TRBV11-3 to TRBJ2-3; no clear D. CDR3 length: 13 residues. Trimming stripped 3 bases from V and 10 bases from J, with 14 bases between. Germline V gives CDR1 SGHNT, CDR2 YENEEA. Written as DNA, the CDR3 is TGTGCCAGCAGCTTGGGAAGTCAGGACCCGCAGTATTTT. Protein product: CASSLGSQDPQYF.

The V call is TRBV19, the J call TRBJ2-4; D remains unclear. Looked up from germline, CDR1 is LNHDA and CDR2 is SQIVND (reference sequence). The CDR3 sequence is 15 residues long. The germline V and J ends were trimmed by 1 base and 0 bases, with 7 bases remaining between them. The CDR3 DNA follows: TGTGCCAGTAGTATAGGGGCATCAGCCAAAAACATTCAGTACTTC. Its translation: CASSIGASAKNIQYF.

The genes are TRBV6-1 and TRBJ2-5, with D perhaps matching TRBD1 (6 bases). The CDR3 is 15 residues long. The V gene's germline CDR1 is MNHNS and CDR2 SASEGT. V gave up 3 bases and J gave up 4 bases, with 15 bases separating them. CDR3 coding DNA: TGTGCCAGCAGTGACAGGGGACGGTTGGGAGAGACCCAGTACTTC. It codes for CASSDRGRLGETQYF.

The chain combines TRBV6-1 with TRBJ2-5; 14 bases match TRBD2. Losses at the gene ends were 7 bases for V and 11 bases for J; bases not matched to a gene: 9. CDR3 length equals 14 residues. Looked up from germline, CDR1 is MNHNS and CDR2 is SASEGT. Here the CDR3 reads CASTGLAGGGEQYF. DNA of the CDR3: TGTGCCAGCACCGGACTAGCGGGAGGAGGAGAGCAGTACTTC.

A word on this clone: Other DNA sequences from this sample encode an identical CDR3 as well. The chain links TRBV4-1 to TRBJ1-1; D might be TRBD1 (6 bases). CDR1 and CDR2 from the germline V gene are MGHRA and YSYEKL. Trimming stripped 0 bases from V and 0 bases from J, with 14 bases between. This CDR3 contains 17 residues. This CDR3 is CASSQDVFRDMNTEAFF. CDR3 coding DNA: TGCGCCAGCAGCCAAGACGTATTCAGGGACATGAACACTGAAGCTTTCTTT.

The chain is built from TRBV9 and TRBJ1-2, with D unresolved. CDR1 and CDR2 (germline): SGDLS, YYNGEE. This CDR3 is built from 13 residues. V shed 0 bases and J shed 8 bases, with 11 bases lying between them. This CDR3 is CASSVDPDRGYTF. The CDR3 nucleotides read TGTGCCAGCAGCGTAGATCCTGACCGAGGCTACACCTTC. The complete variable domain, with remaining parts taken from reference TRBV9 and TRBJ1-2, reads DSGVTQTPKHLITATGQRVTLRCSPRSGDLSVYWYQQSLDQGLQFLIQYYNGEERAKGNILERFSAQQFPDLHSELNLSSLELGDSALYFCASSVDPDRGYTFGSGTRLTVV.

J is TRBJ1-1 and V is TRBV11-2, with a tentative D call TRBD1 (5 bases). V was clipped by 5 bases and J by 8 bases, with 15 bases between them. Germline lookup yields CDR1 SGHAT and CDR2 FQNNGV. The CDR3 totals 13 residues. The CDR3, as DNA: TGTGCCAGCAGCCTTAGCCCGCCAGGGGAAGCTTTCTTT. Translation gives CASSLSPPGEAFF.

V usage is TRBV5-1 and J usage is TRBJ2-1; D is perhaps TRBD1 (6 bases). The germline CDR1 and CDR2 sequences are SGHRS and YFSETQ. The CDR3 has 13 amino acids. Trimming took off 8 bases at V and 3 bases at J, with 12 bases between the two ends. CDR3 in amino acids: CASMDSNYNEQFF. Here the CDR3 DNA reads TGCGCCAGTATGGACAGTAACTACAATGAGCAGTTCTTC. Based on the CDR3 plus reference TRBV5-1 and TRBJ2-1, the full variable domain is KAGVTQTPRYLIKTRGQQVTLSCSPISGHRSVSWYQQTPGQGLQFLFEYFSETQRNKGNFPGRFSGRQFSNSRSEMNVSTLELGDSALYLCASMDSNYNEQFFGPGTRLTVL.

This clone was seen just once. The chain links TRBV9 to TRBJ2-5; 7 nucleotides match TRBD1. The CDR3 loop spans 13 amino acids. Unmatched junction bases numbered 3, after V lost 2 bases and J lost 5 bases. CDR1 and CDR2 (germline): SGDLS, YYNGEE. Written as DNA, the CDR3 is TGTGCCAGCAGCGTCCAGGGGGTCGAGACCCAGTACTTC. As protein: CASSVQGVETQYF.

The chain recombines TRBV9 with TRBJ1-5; TRBD1 is a possible D gene (6 bases). Deletions cut 3 bases from V and 7 bases from J, with 14 bases between. Germline V gene sequence: CDR1 SGDLS, CDR2 YYNGEE. This CDR3 has 14 amino acids. This CDR3 reads CASSGQGHGQPQHF. The CDR3 nucleotides read TGTGCCAGCAGCGGCCAGGGACATGGGCAGCCCCAGCATTTT.

A note on this clone: The sample has other DNA sequences that encode this CDR3 too. V gene TRBV2 combines with J gene TRBJ1-6; possibly TRBD1 for D (5 bases). Germline lookup yields CDR1 SNHLY and CDR2 FYNNEI. V was pared by 6 bases and J by 8 bases, with 17 bases between. The CDR3 is 15 amino acids. This CDR3 reads CASSGGWGGDSPLHF. Here the CDR3 DNA reads TGTGCCAGCAGCGGGGGTTGGGGGGGGGATTCACCCCTCCACTTT.

The CDR3 is CASSPGGGWREKLFF. CDR3 bases: TGTGCCAGCAGTCCAGGGGGGGGATGGAGAGAAAAACTGTTTTTT. V gene TRBV28 combines with J gene TRBJ1-4; TRBD1 matches 7 bases. Germline V CDR1 and CDR2: MDHEN, SYDVKM. The CDR3 sequence is 15 residues long. The J segment lost 8 bases and the V segment lost 5 bases, leaving 11 bases of the junction unmatched.

The V call is TRBV15, the J call TRBJ1-4; 8 nucleotides match TRBD1. The J segment lost 8 bases and the V segment lost 4 bases, leaving 9 bases of the junction unmatched. The CDR3 is 15 amino acids. The germline CDR1 and CDR2 sequences are LNHNV and YYDKDF (reference sequence). The CDR3 nucleotides read TGTGCCACCAGCATGCTACAGGGGGGCGCAGAAAAACTGTTTTTT. Translating it yields CATSMLQGGAEKLFF.

The J gene is TRBJ1-2, the V gene TRBV10-3; TRBD1 matches 11 bases. V was pared by 0 bases and J by 2 bases, with 2 bases of the junction left unmatched. Per germline, CDR1 ENHRY and CDR2 SYGVKD. The CDR3 runs 16 residues. In DNA form, the CDR3 reads TGTGCCATCAGTGAGTCACGGGACAGGGGGAACTATGGCTACACCTTC. Residues: CAISESRDRGNYGYTF.

V and J are TRBV7-9 and TRBJ1-1; unclear D gene. Trimming took 1 base from V and 8 from J, leaving 11 bases between them. The CDR3 runs to 13 residues. From germline, CDR1 is SEHNR and CDR2 FQNEAQ (reference sequence). CDR3 in amino acids: CASSLVMDEEAFF. In DNA, the CDR3 is TGTGCCAGCAGCTTAGTCATGGATGAAGAAGCTTTCTTT.